Listed below are T cell receptor beta chains from one sample, sequenced in a study of blood T cells in healthy people across ages. MiXCR, run by TCRdb on the 5' RACE reads, gives a single entry per CDR3 protein. Here the sample spans 890,000 or so distinct CDR3 sequences, approximately 59% being singletons. Sequencing used blood. The receptors here all came from a young man in good health. Both conserved end residues are part of each CDR3. The D gene is left open where the match is weak. Expanded clones are given a class, and other clones once, few, many or no size at all.

J | D | size | V | CDR3 | DNA
TRBJ2-1 | TRBD2 | NA | TRBV7-2 | CASSLFGLAGMNEQFF | TGTGCCAGCAGCTTATTCGGACTAGCGGGGATGAATGAGCAGTTCTTC
TRBJ2-3 | TRBD1 | NA | TRBV7-8 | CASSPRDRGTLTDTQYF | TGTGCCAGCAGCCCTCGGGACAGGGGGACCTTAACAGATACGCAGTATTTT
TRBJ2-4 | NA | NA | TRBV12-3/TRBV12-4 | CASTLTTGHAQYF | TGTGCCAGCACCTTGACAACCGGACATGCTCAGTACTTC
TRBJ2-1 | TRBD1 | NA | TRBV9 | CASSEQGNDEQFF | TGTGCCAGCAGCGAACAGGGGAATGATGAGCAGTTCTTC
TRBJ2-5 | NA | NA | TRBV5-1 | CASSGGQEGETQYF | TGCGCCAGCAGCGGAGGACAGGAGGGAGAGACCCAGTACTTC
TRBJ2-3 | TRBD2 | NA | TRBV29-1 | CSVGPGLAGRRVRTDTQYF | TGCAGCGTTGGGCCAGGGTTAGCGGGAAGGCGTGTAAGAACAGATACGCAGTATTTT
TRBJ2-1 | NA | NA | TRBV20-1 | CSARPPGNDLGNEQFF | TGCAGTGCTAGACCTCCCGGAAACGACCTCGGGAATGAGCAGTTCTTC
TRBJ2-1 | NA | few | TRBV7-3 | CASSPDSAFQFF | TGTGCCAGCAGCCCAGACAGTGCTTTTCAGTTCTTC
TRBJ2-5 | TRBD2 | few | TRBV7-9 | CASSLSGSRHETQYF | TGTGCCAGCAGCTTAAGCGGGAGCCGCCACGAGACCCAGTACTTC
TRBJ1-6 | NA | NA | TRBV9 | CASSAFDGPNSPLHF | TGTGCCAGCAGCGCATTCGACGGCCCAAATTCACCCCTCCACTTT
TRBJ2-5 | NA | NA | TRBV7-8 | CASSLAEWAEETQYF | TGTGCCAGCAGCTTAGCAGAATGGGCGGAAGAGACCCAGTACTTC
TRBJ2-1 | TRBD2 | few | TRBV5-1 | CASSLHSGALNEQFF | TGCGCCAGCAGCTTGCATAGCGGGGCGCTGAATGAGCAGTTCTTC